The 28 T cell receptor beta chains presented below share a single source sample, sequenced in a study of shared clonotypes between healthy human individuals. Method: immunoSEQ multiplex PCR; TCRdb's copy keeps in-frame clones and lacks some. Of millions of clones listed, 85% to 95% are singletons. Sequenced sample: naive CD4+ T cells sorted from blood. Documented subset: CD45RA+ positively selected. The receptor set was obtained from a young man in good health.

CDR3 sequence: CASSPGVQVTYEQYF. Written as DNA, the CDR3 is TGTGCCAGCTCACCGGGGGTTCAGGTTACCTACGAGCAGTACTTC. This chain joins TRBV18 and TRBJ2-7; D may match TRBD1 or TRBD2 (5 bases each). V lost 3 bases, J lost 2 bases, and 14 bases lay in between. This CDR3 is built from 15 residues. The germline CDR1 and CDR2 sequences are KGHSH and LQKENI.

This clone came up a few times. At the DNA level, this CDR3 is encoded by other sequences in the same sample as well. CDR3 sequence (DNA): TGTGCCAGCAGCTTAAGGGGGAACACTGAAGCTTTCTTT. Residues: CASSLRGNTEAFF. This chain uses TRBV5-6 with TRBJ1-1, with a weak D call TRBD1 (5 bases). Germline V gene data show CDR1 as SGHDT and CDR2 as YYEEEE. The CDR3 extends over 13 amino acids. Trimming cost V 2 bases and J 1 base, with 6 bases left between them.

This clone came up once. The CDR3 loop is CASSVDGSAGELFF. The CDR3 DNA is TGTGCCAGCAGCGTAGACGGGAGTGCCGGGGAGCTGTTTTTT. The chain joins TRBV9 to TRBJ2-2; D perhaps matches TRBD2 (6 bases). There are 14 residues in the CDR3. Germline loops: CDR1 SGDLS, CDR2 YYNGEE. Deletions cut 0 bases from V and 6 bases from J, with 9 bases between.

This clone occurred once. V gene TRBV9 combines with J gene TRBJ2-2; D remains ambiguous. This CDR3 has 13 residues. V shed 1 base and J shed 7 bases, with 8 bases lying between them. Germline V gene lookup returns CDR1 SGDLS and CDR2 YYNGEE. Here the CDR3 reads CASSVRPDGELFF. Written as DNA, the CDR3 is TGTGCCAGCAGCGTAAGACCGGACGGGGAGCTGTTTTTT.

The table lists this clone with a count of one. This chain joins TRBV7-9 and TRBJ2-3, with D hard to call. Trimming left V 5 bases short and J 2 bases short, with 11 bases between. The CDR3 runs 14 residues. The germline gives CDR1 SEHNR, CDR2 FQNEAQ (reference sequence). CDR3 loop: CASSRSDYTDTQYF. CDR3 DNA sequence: TGTGCCAGCAGCCGATCTGATTACACAGATACGCAGTATTTT.

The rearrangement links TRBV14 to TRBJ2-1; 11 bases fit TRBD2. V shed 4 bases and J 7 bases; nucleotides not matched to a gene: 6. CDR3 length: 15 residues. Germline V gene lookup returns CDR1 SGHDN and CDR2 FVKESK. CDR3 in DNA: TGTGCCAGCAGCCCGATAGCGGGAGGGTGGAATGAGCAGTTCTTC. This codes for CASSPIAGGWNEQFF.

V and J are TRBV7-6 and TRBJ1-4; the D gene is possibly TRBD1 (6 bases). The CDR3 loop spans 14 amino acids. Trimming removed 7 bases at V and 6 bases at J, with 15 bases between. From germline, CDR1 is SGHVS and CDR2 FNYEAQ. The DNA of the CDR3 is TGTGCCAGCAATATGTCAGGGGCTTATGAAAAACTGTTTTTT. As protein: CASNMSGAYEKLFF. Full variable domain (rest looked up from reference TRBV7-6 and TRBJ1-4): GAGVSQSPRYKVTKRGQDVALRCDPISGHVSLYWYRQALGQGPEFLTYFNYEAQQDKSGLPNDRFSAERPEGSISTLTIQRTEQRDSAMYRCASNMSGAYEKLFFGSGTQLSVL.

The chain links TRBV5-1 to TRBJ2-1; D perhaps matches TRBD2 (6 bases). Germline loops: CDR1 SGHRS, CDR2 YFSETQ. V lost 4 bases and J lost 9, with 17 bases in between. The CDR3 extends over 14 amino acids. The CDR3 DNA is TGCGCCAGCAGCCTAGCGTCACCCCAATTTGAGCAGTTCTTC. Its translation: CASSLASPQFEQFF.

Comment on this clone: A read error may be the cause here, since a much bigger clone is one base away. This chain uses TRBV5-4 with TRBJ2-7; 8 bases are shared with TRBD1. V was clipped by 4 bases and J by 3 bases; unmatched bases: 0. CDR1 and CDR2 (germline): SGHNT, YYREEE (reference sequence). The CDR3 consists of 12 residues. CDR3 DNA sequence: TGTGCCAGCAGCACAGGGGGCTACGAGCAGTACTTC. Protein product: CASSTGGYEQYF.

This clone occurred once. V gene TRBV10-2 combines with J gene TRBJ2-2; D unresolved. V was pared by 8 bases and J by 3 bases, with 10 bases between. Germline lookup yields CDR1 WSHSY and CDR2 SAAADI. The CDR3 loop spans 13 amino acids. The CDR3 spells CASSWQDTGELFF. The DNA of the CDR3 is TGCGCCAGCTCTTGGCAAGACACCGGGGAGCTGTTTTTT.

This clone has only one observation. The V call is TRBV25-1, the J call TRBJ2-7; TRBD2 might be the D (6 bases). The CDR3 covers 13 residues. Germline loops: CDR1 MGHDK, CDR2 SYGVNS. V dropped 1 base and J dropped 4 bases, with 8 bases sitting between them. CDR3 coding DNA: TGTGCCAGCAGTGAATGGGACTCATACGAGCAGTACTTC. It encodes CASSEWDSYEQYF.

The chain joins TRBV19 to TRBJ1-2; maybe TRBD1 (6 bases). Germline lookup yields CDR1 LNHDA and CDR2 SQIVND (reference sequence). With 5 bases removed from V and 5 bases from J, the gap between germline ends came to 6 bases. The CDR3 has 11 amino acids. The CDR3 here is CASSQGYGYTF. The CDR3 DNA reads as TGTGCCAGTAGTCAGGGGTATGGCTACACCTTC.

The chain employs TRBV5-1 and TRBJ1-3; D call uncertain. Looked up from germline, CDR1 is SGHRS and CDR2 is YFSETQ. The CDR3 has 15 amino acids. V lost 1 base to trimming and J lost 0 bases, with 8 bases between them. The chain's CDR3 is CASSLTSYSGNTIYF. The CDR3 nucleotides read TGCGCCAGCAGCTTGACTTCCTACTCTGGAAACACCATATATTTT.

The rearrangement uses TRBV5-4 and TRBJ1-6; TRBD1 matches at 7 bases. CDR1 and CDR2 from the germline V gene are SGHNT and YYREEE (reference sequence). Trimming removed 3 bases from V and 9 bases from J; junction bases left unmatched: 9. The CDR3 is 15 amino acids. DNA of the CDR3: TGTGCCAGCAGCTCGCGACAGGGCTCAGGTTCACCCCTCCACTTT. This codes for CASSSRQGSGSPLHF.

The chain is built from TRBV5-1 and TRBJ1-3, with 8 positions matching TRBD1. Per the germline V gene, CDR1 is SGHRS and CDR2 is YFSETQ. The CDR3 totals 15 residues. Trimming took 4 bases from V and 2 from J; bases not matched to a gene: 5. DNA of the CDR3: TGCGCCAGCAGCGTGACAGGGGTTGCTGGAAACACCATATATTTT. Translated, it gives CASSVTGVAGNTIYF.

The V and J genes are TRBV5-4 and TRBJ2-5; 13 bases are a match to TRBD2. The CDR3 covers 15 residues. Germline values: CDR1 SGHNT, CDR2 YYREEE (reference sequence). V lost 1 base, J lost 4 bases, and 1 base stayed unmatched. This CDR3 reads CASSLTSGGAETQYF. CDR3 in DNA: TGTGCCAGCAGCTTGACTAGCGGGGGGGCAGAGACCCAGTACTTC.

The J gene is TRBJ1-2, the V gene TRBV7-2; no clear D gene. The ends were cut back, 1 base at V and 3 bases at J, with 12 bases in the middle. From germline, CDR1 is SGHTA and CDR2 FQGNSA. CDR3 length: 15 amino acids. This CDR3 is CASSLGPGSDYGYTF. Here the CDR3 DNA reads TGTGCCAGCAGCTTAGGCCCGGGGAGCGACTATGGCTACACCTTC.

Here the CDR3 reads CASSLDFDRGSGANVLTF. The CDR3 coding sequence is TGTGCCAGCAGCTTAGATTTCGACAGGGGCTCTGGGGCCAACGTCCTGACTTTC. This chain joins TRBV11-2 and TRBJ2-6, with 8 bases that match TRBD1. CDR1 is SGHAT, CDR2 FQNNGV, per germline. The CDR3 has 18 residues. After removal of 0 bases from V and 0 bases from J, the junction contained 4 bases not matched to a gene.

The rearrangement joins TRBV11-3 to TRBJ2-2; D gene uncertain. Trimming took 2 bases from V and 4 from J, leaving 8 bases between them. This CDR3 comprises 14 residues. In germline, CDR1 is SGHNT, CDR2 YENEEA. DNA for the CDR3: TGTGCCAGCAGCTTATTCGATGCCACCGGGGAGCTGTTTTTT. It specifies CASSLFDATGELFF.

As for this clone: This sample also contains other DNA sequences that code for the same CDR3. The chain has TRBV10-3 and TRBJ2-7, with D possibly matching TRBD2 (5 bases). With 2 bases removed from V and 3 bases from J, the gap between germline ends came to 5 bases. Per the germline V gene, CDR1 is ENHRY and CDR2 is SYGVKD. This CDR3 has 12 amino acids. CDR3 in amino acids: CAISESGYEQYF. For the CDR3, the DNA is TGTGCCATCAGTGAGAGCGGCTACGAGCAGTACTTC.

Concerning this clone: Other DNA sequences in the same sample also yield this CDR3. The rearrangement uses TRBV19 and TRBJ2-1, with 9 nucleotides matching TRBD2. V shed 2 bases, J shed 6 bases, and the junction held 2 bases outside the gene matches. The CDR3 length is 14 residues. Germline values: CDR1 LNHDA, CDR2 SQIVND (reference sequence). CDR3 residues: CASSILAGANEQFF. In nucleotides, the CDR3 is TGTGCCAGTAGTATATTAGCGGGAGCCAATGAGCAGTTCTTC.

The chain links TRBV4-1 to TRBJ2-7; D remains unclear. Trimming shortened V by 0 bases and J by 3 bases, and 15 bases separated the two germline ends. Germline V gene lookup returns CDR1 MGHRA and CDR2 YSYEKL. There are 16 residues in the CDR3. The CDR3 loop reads CASSQDFEAEYYEQYF. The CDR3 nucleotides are TGCGCCAGCAGCCAAGATTTTGAGGCGGAGTACTACGAGCAGTACTTC.

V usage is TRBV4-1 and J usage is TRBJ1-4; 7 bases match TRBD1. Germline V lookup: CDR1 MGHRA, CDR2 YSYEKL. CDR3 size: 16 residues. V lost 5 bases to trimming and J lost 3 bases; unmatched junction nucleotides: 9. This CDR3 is CASSAANRGPNEKLFF. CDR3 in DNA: TGCGCCAGCAGCGCCGCCAACAGGGGACCTAATGAAAAACTGTTTTTT.

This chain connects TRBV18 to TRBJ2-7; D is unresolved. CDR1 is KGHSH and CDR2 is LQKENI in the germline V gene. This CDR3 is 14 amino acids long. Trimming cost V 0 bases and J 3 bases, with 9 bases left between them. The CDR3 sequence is CASSPPGNNYEQYF. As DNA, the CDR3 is TGTGCCAGCTCACCACCGGGAAACAACTACGAGCAGTACTTC. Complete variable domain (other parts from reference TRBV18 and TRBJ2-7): NAGVMQNPRHLVRRRGQEARLRCSPMKGHSHVYWYRQLPEEGLKFMVYLQKENIIDESGMPKERFSAEFPKEGPSILRIQQVVRGDSAAYFCASSPPGNNYEQYFGPGTRLTVT.

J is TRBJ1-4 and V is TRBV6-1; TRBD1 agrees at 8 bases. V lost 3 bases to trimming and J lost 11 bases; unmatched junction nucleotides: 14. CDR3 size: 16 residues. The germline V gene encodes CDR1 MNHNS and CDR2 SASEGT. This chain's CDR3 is CASSDFPDRVSGKLFF. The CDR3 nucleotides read TGTGCCAGCAGTGATTTCCCGGACAGGGTGTCGGGGAAACTGTTTTTT.

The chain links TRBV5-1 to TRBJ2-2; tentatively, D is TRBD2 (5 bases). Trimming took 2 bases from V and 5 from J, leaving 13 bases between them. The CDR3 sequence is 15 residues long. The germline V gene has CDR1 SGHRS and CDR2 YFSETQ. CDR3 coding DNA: TGCGCCAGCAGCTTAACGCCTGCGGGTACCGGGGAGCTGTTTTTT. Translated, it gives CASSLTPAGTGELFF. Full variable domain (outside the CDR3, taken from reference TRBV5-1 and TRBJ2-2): KAGVTQTPRYLIKTRGQQVTLSCSPISGHRSVSWYQQTPGQGLQFLFEYFSETQRNKGNFPGRFSGRQFSNSRSEMNVSTLELGDSALYLCASSLTPAGTGELFFGEGSRLTVL.

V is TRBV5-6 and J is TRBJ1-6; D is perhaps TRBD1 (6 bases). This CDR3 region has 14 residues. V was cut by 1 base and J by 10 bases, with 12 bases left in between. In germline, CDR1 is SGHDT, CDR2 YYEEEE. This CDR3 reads CASSLRGINSPLHF. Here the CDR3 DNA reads TGTGCCAGCAGCTTGAGGGGGATTAACTCACCCCTCCACTTT.

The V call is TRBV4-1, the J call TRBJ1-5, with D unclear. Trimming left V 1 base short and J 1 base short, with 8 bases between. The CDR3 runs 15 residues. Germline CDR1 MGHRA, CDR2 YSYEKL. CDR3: CASSQVGASNQPQHF. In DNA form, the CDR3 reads TGCGCCAGCAGCCAAGTTGGAGCCAGCAATCAGCCCCAGCATTTT.